Listed here is a single T cell receptor beta chain. Its antigen is as yet unknown. The ends were cut back, 4 bases at V and 5 bases at J, with 4 bases in the middle. The CDR3 totals 11 residues. CDR1 and CDR2 from the germline V gene are SGHAT and FQNNGV. This sample stems from a study of PD-1 blockade in mismatch repair-deficient tumors. Whole-study context: Patients had some twelve mismatch repair-deficient cancer types, all previously treated and progressing.

Every patient had mismatch repair deficiency by PCR or immunohistochemistry. TCR sequencing covered a few patients who responded to pembrolizumab. Study observations and caveats: Tumor-resident clones, often absent from pretreatment blood, expanded after pembrolizumab and then contracted.

Assay: immunoSEQ multiplex PCR; the TCRdb copy retains only in-frame clones and omits some. The data show approximately 100,000 clones, over 75% seen once. The J gene is TRBJ2-3, the V gene TRBV11-2; D remains ambiguous. This receptor was taken from an adult with mismatch repair-deficient cancer. The sample consisted of peripheral blood, taken 36 weeks after starting pembrolizumab. The CDR3 loop is CASSSGDTQYF. Written as DNA, the CDR3 is TGTGCCAGCAGCTCCGGAGATACGCAGTATTTT.